This TCR beta chain was recorded in a study of blood T cell repertoires in COVID-19. TCRdb's copy holds only in-frame clones and misses some; the assay was immunoSEQ multiplex PCR. This repertoire shows hundreds of thousands of clones, approximately 86% found once; its top ten account for almost 9.5%. The CDR3 has 14 amino acids. The trim removed 5 bases at V and 0 bases at J, leaving 4 bases unmatched. CDR1 is MNHEY, CDR2 SMNVEV, per germline (reference sequence). Sequencing was done on a sample of peripheral blood. The chain uses TRBV27 and TRBJ2-7; 7 bases fit TRBD1. The TCR originated in a man aged 18 to 35 with active or convalescent COVID-19. CDR3 DNA sequence: TGTGCCAGCAGTCGGACAGGCCTCTCCTACGAGCAGTACTTC. This gives the protein CASSRTGLSYEQYF.